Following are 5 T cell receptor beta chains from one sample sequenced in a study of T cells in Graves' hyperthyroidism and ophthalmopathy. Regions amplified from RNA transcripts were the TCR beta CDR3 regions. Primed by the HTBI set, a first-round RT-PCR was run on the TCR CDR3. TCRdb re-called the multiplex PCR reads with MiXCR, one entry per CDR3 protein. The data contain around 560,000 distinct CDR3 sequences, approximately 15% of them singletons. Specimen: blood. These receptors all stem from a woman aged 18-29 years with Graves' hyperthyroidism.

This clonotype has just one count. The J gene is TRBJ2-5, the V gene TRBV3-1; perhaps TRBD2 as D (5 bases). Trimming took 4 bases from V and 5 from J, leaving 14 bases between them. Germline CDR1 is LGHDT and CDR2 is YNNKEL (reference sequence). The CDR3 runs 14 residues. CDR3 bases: TGTGCCAGCAGCCCCCGCGGGCCCGAGGAGACCCAGTACTTC. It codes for CASSPRGPEETQYF.

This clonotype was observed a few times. CDR3 coding DNA: TGCAGTGCTAGCATGTGGGGTGTTCATAGCAATCAGCCCCAGCATTTT. It yields the protein CSASMWGVHSNQPQHF. This chain links TRBV20-1 with TRBJ1-5; D gene ambiguous. This CDR3 spans 16 amino acids. The germline V gene encodes CDR1 DFQATT and CDR2 SNEGSKA (reference sequence). V was clipped by 3 bases and J by 0 bases, with 15 bases between them.

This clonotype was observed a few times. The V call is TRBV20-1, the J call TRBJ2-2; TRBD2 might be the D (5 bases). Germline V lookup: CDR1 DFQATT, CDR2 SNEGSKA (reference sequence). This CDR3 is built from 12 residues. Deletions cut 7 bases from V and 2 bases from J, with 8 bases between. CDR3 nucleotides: TGCAGTGTCGGGGTAAACACCGGGGAGCTGTTTTTT. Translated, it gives CSVGVNTGELFF.

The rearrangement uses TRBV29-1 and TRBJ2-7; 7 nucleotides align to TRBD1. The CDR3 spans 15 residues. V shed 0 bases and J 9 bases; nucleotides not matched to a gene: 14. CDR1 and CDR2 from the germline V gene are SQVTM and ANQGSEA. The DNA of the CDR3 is TGCAGCGTTGAAGATTCAGAGGGGGCCCGGGGTGTGCAGTACTTC. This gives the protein CSVEDSEGARGVQYF.

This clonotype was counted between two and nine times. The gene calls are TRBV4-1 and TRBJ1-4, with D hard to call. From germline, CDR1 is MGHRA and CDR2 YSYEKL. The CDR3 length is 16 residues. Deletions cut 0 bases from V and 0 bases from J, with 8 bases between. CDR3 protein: CASSQDGGATNEKLFF. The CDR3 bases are TGCGCCAGCAGCCAAGATGGTGGGGCAACTAATGAAAAACTGTTTTTT.